These 3 T cell receptor beta chains were all obtained from the same sample, sequenced in a study of Ad26.COV2.S vaccination and SARS-CoV-2 variants. Sequencing used immunoSEQ multiplex PCR; TCRdb keeps in-frame clones, though not all of them. The table has roughly 150,000 clones, about nine tenths seen once; the top ten hold about 5%. The sample consisted of peripheral blood, taken after recovery from COVID-19. The receptors originated from a human donor who had recovered from COVID-19.

This clone was seen just once. This chain joins TRBV6-4 and TRBJ2-2; 10 bases line up with TRBD2. Germline V gene sequence: CDR1 MRHNA, CDR2 SNTAGT. The ends lost 10 bases at V and 3 bases at J; junction bases unmatched: 5. The CDR3 length is 14 residues. The CDR3: CATSSGGDTGELFF. CDR3 DNA sequence: TGTGCCACTTCTAGCGGGGGAGACACCGGGGAGCTGTTTTTT.

The chain combines TRBV2 with TRBJ1-2; D gene unclear. Looked up from germline, CDR1 is SNHLY and CDR2 is FYNNEI. The CDR3 covers 16 residues. Deletions cut 0 bases from V and 4 bases from J, with 15 bases between. CDR3 residues: CASSEALRDRRYGYTF. DNA for the CDR3: TGTGCCAGCAGTGAAGCGTTAAGGGATCGACGCTATGGCTACACCTTC.

The gene calls are TRBV5-4 and TRBJ1-2; 12 bases line up with TRBD1. This CDR3 is 16 amino acids long. The V segment lost 0 bases and the J segment 8 bases; nucleotides outside the gene matches: 8. The germline CDR1 and CDR2 sequences are SGHNT and YYREEE (reference sequence). Written as DNA, the CDR3 is TGTGCCAGCAGCTTGGTGGGGACAGGGGGCGCGGAGGGCTACACCTTC. It codes for CASSLVGTGGAEGYTF. Based on the CDR3 plus reference TRBV5-4 and TRBJ1-2, the full variable domain is ETGVTQSPTHLIKTRGQQVTLRCSSQSGHNTVSWYQQALGQGPQFIFQYYREEENGRGNFPPRFSGLQFPNYSSELNVNALELDDSALYLCASSLVGTGGAEGYTFGSGTRLTVV.